The 32 T cell receptor beta chains reported below all come from one sample, sequenced in a study of blood T cell repertoires in COVID-19. Libraries were prepared by immunoSEQ multiplex PCR; TCRdb keeps only in-frame clonotypes and omits some of them. The sample holds over 55,000 clones; approximately 80% are singletons and the top ten take 32%. The sequencing sample was made of peripheral blood. The receptors were sampled from a human donor in a cohort sampled during active COVID-19.

The chain employs TRBV5-6 and TRBJ2-1, with 10 positions matching TRBD2. This CDR3 comprises 16 residues. CDR1 and CDR2 (germline): SGHDT, YYEEEE. V dropped 2 bases and J dropped 4; count of bases not matched to a gene: 6. As DNA, the CDR3 is TGTGCCAGCAGCTTCCAGAGCGGGGGGGCTTACAATGAGCAGTTCTTC. It translates to CASSFQSGGAYNEQFF.

In this sample, this clone turned up a few times. The chain is built from TRBV2 and TRBJ1-6; a possible D gene is TRBD1 (5 bases). The CDR3 consists of 15 residues. V was shortened by 6 bases and J by 5 bases, with 14 bases between the two germline ends. Germline V lookup: CDR1 SNHLY, CDR2 FYNNEI. Here the CDR3 reads CASSVGGTNNSPLHF. In nucleotides, the CDR3 is TGTGCCAGCAGCGTTGGAGGGACTAATAATTCACCCCTCCACTTT.

This clone was detected only a few times. The chain links TRBV4-1 to TRBJ1-5, with D possibly matching TRBD1 (5 bases). The V end lost 8 bases, the J end lost 5 bases, and 22 bases lay between the germline ends. CDR1 is MGHRA and CDR2 is YSYEKL in the germline V gene. The CDR3 consists of 16 residues. The DNA of the CDR3 is TGCGCCAGCGCTCGGGAGGGACCGCCTAATGATCAGCCCCAGCATTTT. It translates to CASAREGPPNDQPQHF.

The chain carries TRBV6-2 or TRBV6-3 and TRBJ2-2, with TRBD1 matching over 11 bases. The CDR3 has 15 amino acids. Germline V lookup: CDR1 MNHEY, CDR2 SVGEGT. V lost 5 bases to trimming and J lost 7 bases; unmatched junction nucleotides: 6. CDR3 protein: CASSHGTGGDGELFF. The CDR3 bases are TGTGCCAGCAGTCATGGGACAGGGGGAGACGGGGAGCTGTTTTTT.

The chain carries TRBV5-4 and TRBJ1-1, with 9 nucleotides matching TRBD1. CDR3 length: 15 residues. With 0 bases clipped from V and 5 bases from J, the junction kept 5 bases outside the gene matches. CDR1 SGHNT and CDR2 YYREEE come from the germline V gene (reference sequence). The CDR3 region has the DNA TGTGCCAGCAGCTTGGCCGGGACAGGGAGAACTGAAGCTTTCTTT. It yields the protein CASSLAGTGRTEAFF.

The chain has TRBV5-4 and TRBJ2-3; 7 nucleotides align to TRBD2. V lost 6 bases to trimming and J lost 5 bases; unmatched junction nucleotides: 9. This CDR3 has 14 amino acids. The germline V gene encodes CDR1 SGHNT and CDR2 YYREEE (reference sequence). Here the CDR3 reads CASNEAGDQDTQYF. CDR3 nucleotides: TGTGCCAGCAATGAGGCGGGAGATCAAGATACGCAGTATTTT.

The gene calls are TRBV3-1 (or the pseudogene TRBV3-2) and TRBJ1-1, with a tentative D call TRBD1 (5 bases). The CDR3 length is 15 residues. Trimming took off 3 bases at V and 0 bases at J, with 11 bases between the two ends. Germline V gives CDR1 LGHDT, CDR2 YNNKEL (reference sequence). The CDR3 coding sequence is TGTGCCAGCAGCCACCGTAACAGGTTGAACACTGAAGCTTTCTTT. Its translation: CASSHRNRLNTEAFF.

The chain uses TRBV12-5 and TRBJ2-2; 15 bases align to TRBD2. Germline assignment: CDR1 LGHNT and CDR2 FRNRAP. J lost 4 bases, V lost 5 bases, and 8 bases had no gene match. CDR3 length: 18 residues. The DNA for the CDR3 is TGTGCTAGTGGTCTGGGGACTAGCGGGAGGTTGGGCACCGGGGAGCTGTTTTTT. Translated, it gives CASGLGTSGRLGTGELFF.

The chain couples TRBV6-4 to TRBJ2-3; D gene ambiguous. There are 13 residues in the CDR3. The V end was cut by 4 bases, the J end by 2 bases, with 7 bases between. Germline V lookup: CDR1 MRHNA, CDR2 SNTAGT. CDR3 amino acids: CASSAQFTDTQYF. Here the CDR3 DNA reads TGTGCCAGCAGTGCCCAGTTCACAGATACGCAGTATTTT.

This clone was counted a few times. The chain uses TRBV5-4 and TRBJ2-1; TRBD2 matches 7 bases. The CDR3 runs to 15 residues. V was pared by 2 bases and J by 8 bases, with 10 bases of the junction left unmatched. CDR1 and CDR2 from the germline V gene are SGHNT and YYREEE (reference sequence). CDR3 protein: CASSLGGRARDEQFF. The CDR3 nucleotides are TGTGCCAGCAGCTTAGGTGGGAGGGCCCGGGATGAGCAGTTCTTC.

This clone was counted ten times or more. The chain has TRBV7-9 and TRBJ2-2, with 11 bases lining up with TRBD2. The CDR3 is 18 amino acids. Germline CDR1 reads SEHNR; CDR2 reads FQNEAQ (reference sequence). The V gene end was trimmed by 1 base and the J gene end by 6 bases; junction bases not matched to a gene: 10. CDR3 loop: CASSLDGGLAGVSGELFF. CDR3 nucleotides: TGTGCCAGCAGCTTAGATGGCGGACTAGCGGGTGTTTCCGGGGAGCTGTTTTTT.

J is TRBJ2-3 and V is TRBV28; TRBD2 is a possible D gene (6 bases). From germline, CDR1 is MDHEN and CDR2 SYDVKM. The ends were cut back, 3 bases at V and 2 bases at J, with 15 bases in the middle. The CDR3 has 16 residues. The CDR3 sequence: CASSFEGLVYTDTQYF. The CDR3 DNA sequence: TGTGCCAGCAGTTTTGAGGGACTTGTGTACACAGATACGCAGTATTTT.

Judged by abundance, this clone is medium-sized. The chain has TRBV7-9 and TRBJ1-3; 10 positions agree with TRBD1. The CDR3 totals 15 residues. In germline, CDR1 is SEHNR, CDR2 FQNEAQ (reference sequence). Trimming removed 6 bases from V and 0 bases from J; junction bases left unmatched: 2. For the CDR3, the DNA is TGTGCCAGCAGGGGGACAGGGGTCTCTGGAAACACCATATATTTT. The encoded protein is CASRGTGVSGNTIYF.

This clone was recorded only once. The V gene is TRBV6-2 or TRBV6-3, the J gene TRBJ2-3; 12 bases agree with TRBD2. Germline-derived CDR1 and CDR2 are MNHEY and SVGEGT. The CDR3 is 17 residues long. Trimming at V came to 0 bases and at J to 2 bases, leaving 3 bases not matched to a gene. The CDR3 DNA sequence: TGTGCCAGCAGTTACTCGACTAGCGGGGGATCCACAGATACGCAGTATTTT. Its translation: CASSYSTSGGSTDTQYF.

Only a few counts were recorded for this clone. This chain joins TRBV30 and TRBJ1-2; TRBD1 is a possible D gene (5 bases). V was trimmed by 0 bases and J by 2 bases, leaving 7 bases between them. The length of the CDR3 is 13 residues. Germline CDR1 reads GTSNPN; CDR2 reads SVGIG (reference sequence). Here the CDR3 reads CAWSVQANYGYTF. The CDR3 coding sequence is TGTGCCTGGAGTGTACAGGCGAACTATGGCTACACCTTC.

The chain recombines TRBV18 with TRBJ1-1; no definite D call. The length of the CDR3 is 12 residues. Looked up from germline, CDR1 is KGHSH and CDR2 is LQKENI. Trimming took off 6 bases at V and 7 bases at J, with 12 bases between the two ends. CDR3 in amino acids: CASSRSRGEAFF. In DNA form, the CDR3 reads TGTGCCAGCTCGAGGTCTCGCGGTGAAGCTTTCTTT.

This chain connects TRBV6-5 to TRBJ1-2; the match to TRBD1 covers 9 bases. In germline, CDR1 is MNHEY, CDR2 SVGAGI. The ends lost 2 bases at V and 8 bases at J; junction bases unmatched: 12. The CDR3 contains 16 residues. The CDR3 DNA reads TGTGCCAGCAGTTACAACAGGGGGCGCGCGATGGGAGGCTACACCTTC. Its translation: CASSYNRGRAMGGYTF.

On this clone: The junction departs from the called germline gene at one end, perhaps through a read error. The chain links TRBV7-7 to TRBJ2-7; 8 positions match TRBD1. This CDR3 has 13 amino acids. CDR1 and CDR2 from the germline V gene are SSHAT and FNYEAQ (reference sequence). The CDR3 DNA reads TGTGCTAGCAGCTTGACAGGGGAAGGGGAGCAGTACTTC. It yields the protein CASSLTGEGEQYF.

The V gene is TRBV7-9, the J gene TRBJ2-7; 9 nucleotides line up with TRBD2. The germline gives CDR1 SEHNR, CDR2 FQNEAQ (reference sequence). V lost 2 bases to trimming and J lost 7 bases; unmatched junction nucleotides: 15. The length of the CDR3 is 17 residues. This chain's CDR3 is CASSLWGLASRWDEQYF. CDR3 nucleotides: TGTGCCAGCAGCTTATGGGGACTAGCTTCACGTTGGGATGAGCAGTACTTC.

The chain links TRBV29-1 to TRBJ2-1, with 7 nucleotides matching TRBD1. V shed 7 bases and J 3 bases; nucleotides not matched to a gene: 6. This CDR3 contains 13 residues. CDR1 is SQVTM, CDR2 ANQGSEA, per germline. The CDR3 region is CSAGQAGYNEQFF. Here the CDR3 DNA reads TGCAGCGCCGGACAGGCAGGCTACAATGAGCAGTTCTTC.

The chain recombines TRBV9 with TRBJ2-7; the D gene is possibly TRBD1 (6 bases). This CDR3 is built from 16 residues. Between the trimmed V and J ends, which lost 4 bases and 1 base, there was a span of 18 bases. Germline CDR1 and CDR2: SGDLS and YYNGEE. This CDR3 is CASSQGMGAASYEQYF. DNA for the CDR3: TGTGCCAGCAGCCAGGGGATGGGCGCGGCTTCCTACGAGCAGTACTTC. Full variable domain (outside the CDR3, taken from reference TRBV9 and TRBJ2-7): DSGVTQTPKHLITATGQRVTLRCSPRSGDLSVYWYQQSLDQGLQFLIQYYNGEERAKGNILERFSAQQFPDLHSELNLSSLELGDSALYFCASSQGMGAASYEQYFGPGTRLTVT.

The chain couples TRBV5-4 to TRBJ1-1; D possibly corresponds to TRBD1 (5 bases). The CDR3 loop spans 16 amino acids. CDR1 is SGHNT and CDR2 is YYREEE in the germline V gene (reference sequence). Trimming pared 4 bases from V and 4 bases from J, leaving 20 bases between. The CDR3 protein is CASSTGRGTVATEAFF. In DNA, the CDR3 is TGTGCCAGCAGCACCGGAAGGGGTACCGTGGCCACTGAAGCTTTCTTT.

The gene calls are TRBV18 and TRBJ2-3; 8 nucleotides line up with TRBD1. Germline V gene data show CDR1 as KGHSH and CDR2 as LQKENI. This CDR3 region has 15 residues. J gave up 0 bases and V 2 bases, and 1 base lay outside the gene matches. CDR3 sequence: CASSPGTGSTDTQYF. The CDR3 DNA reads as TGTGCCAGCTCACCAGGGACAGGTAGCACAGATACGCAGTATTTT.

This clone was counted many times. The CDR3 nucleotides are TGTGCCAGCAGTTACTCGGCCGAAAAACTGTTTTTT. Its translation: CASSYSAEKLFF. The gene calls are TRBV6-6 and TRBJ1-4; no reliable D call. Germline assignment: CDR1 MNHNY and CDR2 SVGAGI (reference sequence). The CDR3 covers 12 residues. V lost 0 bases, J lost 8 bases, and 4 bases lay in between.

The J gene is TRBJ2-7, the V gene TRBV29-1, with 12 bases lining up with TRBD1. V lost 5 bases and J lost 7; bases outside the gene matches: 6. The CDR3 spans 13 residues. Germline loops: CDR1 SQVTM, CDR2 ANQGSEA. In DNA form, the CDR3 reads TGCAGCGTTATGGGACAGGGGGCTTGGGAGCAGTACTTC. This gives the protein CSVMGQGAWEQYF.

V and J are TRBV5-5 and TRBJ2-1; D perhaps matches TRBD2 (5 bases). The V gene lost 2 bases and the J gene lost 7 bases, with 7 bases spanning the gap. Germline values: CDR1 SGHKS, CDR2 YYEKEE (reference sequence). The CDR3 contains 12 residues. The CDR3 nucleotides read TGTGCCAGCAGCTTTACGGGGAATGAGCAGTTCTTC. Translating gives CASSFTGNEQFF. The complete variable domain, with remaining parts taken from reference TRBV5-5 and TRBJ2-1, reads DAGVTQSPTHLIKTRGQQVTLRCSPISGHKSVSWYQQVLGQGPQFIFQYYEKEERGRGNFPDRFSARQFPNYSSELNVNALLLGDSALYLCASSFTGNEQFFGPGTRLTVL.

The chain combines TRBV15 with TRBJ1-2, with D possibly TRBD1 on 5 matching bases. Germline CDR1 LNHNV, CDR2 YYDKDF (reference sequence). V lost 0 bases and J lost 8, with 16 bases in between. The CDR3 has 15 amino acids. CDR3 amino acids: CATSRDLGQGWGYTF. Written as DNA, the CDR3 is TGTGCCACCAGCAGAGATCTGGGGCAGGGCTGGGGCTACACCTTC.

The count of this clone is one. The genes are TRBV18 and TRBJ2-2, with D maybe TRBD2 (5 bases). The CDR3 loop spans 13 amino acids. The ends were cut back, 2 bases at V and 6 bases at J, with 7 bases in the middle. Germline CDR1 and CDR2: KGHSH and LQKENI. CDR3 region: CASSPAGPGELFF. CDR3 nucleotide sequence: TGTGCCAGCTCACCAGCGGGCCCCGGGGAGCTGTTTTTT.

The chain is built from TRBV20-1 and TRBJ1-1, with D unclear. V dropped 5 bases and J dropped 11 bases, with 15 bases sitting between them. CDR1 is DFQATT, CDR2 SNEGSKA, per germline (reference sequence). The CDR3 contains 11 residues. The CDR3 region is CSARLRVEAFF. The CDR3 nucleotides are TGCAGTGCTCGACTGCGGGTTGAGGCTTTCTTT.

The J gene is TRBJ2-4, the V gene TRBV19; D remains ambiguous. Trimming took 5 bases from V and 0 from J, leaving 11 bases between them. Per germline, CDR1 LNHDA and CDR2 SQIVND (reference sequence). The CDR3 runs to 15 residues. For the CDR3, the DNA is TGTGCCAGTAGTTTTTACAGAATAGCCAAAAACATTCAGTACTTC. This sequence encodes CASSFYRIAKNIQYF.

This clone was recorded a few times. This sequence joins TRBV6-1 and TRBJ1-6; a weak D match, TRBD1 (6 bases). Germline V gives CDR1 MNHNS, CDR2 SASEGT. Deletions cut 3 bases from V and 14 bases from J, with 14 bases between. The length of the CDR3 is 13 residues. The CDR3 protein is CASSDSLNRALHF. The CDR3 DNA follows: TGTGCCAGCAGTGATTCCCTTAACAGGGCCCTCCACTTT.

V is TRBV5-1 and J is TRBJ2-1, with 11 bases lining up with TRBD1. Trimming took 0 bases from V and 1 from J; bases not matched to a gene: 3. The CDR3 is 17 amino acids. The germline V gene has CDR1 SGHRS and CDR2 YFSETQ. In DNA, the CDR3 is TGCGCCAGCAGCTTGGGAGGGACAGGGGGATCCTACAATGAGCAGTTCTTC. It translates to CASSLGGTGGSYNEQFF.